A selection of T cell receptor beta chains follows, all from one sample in a study of shared clonotypes between healthy human individuals. The data were produced by immunoSEQ multiplex PCR, yet TCRdb's version contains in-frame clones alone and is incomplete. Of some 1.5 million clones in the sample, 95% to 99% were seen once. Material: naive CD4+ T cells sorted from blood. These receptors were obtained from a man between 25 and 39 years old in good health. Both conserved end residues are part of each CDR3. The order of the fields is V gene, D gene, J gene, clone size, CDR3 DNA, CDR3 protein. D genes are given only for firm matches. Rows give clone size only sometimes, using once, few, many, or a class for an expanded clone.

TRBV7-3	NA	TRBJ2-1	NA	TGTGCCAGCAGCTCACAGGGCAATGAGCAGTTCTTC	CASSSQGNEQFF
TRBV28	NA	TRBJ1-2	once	TGTGCCAGCAGTTTAGTTGGTGGGGTAAACTATGGCTACACCTTC	CASSLVGGVNYGYTF
TRBV14	TRBD1	TRBJ1-3	NA	TGTGCCAGCAGCCAAGATCTCGACAGGGCCTCTGGAAACACCATATATTTT	CASSQDLDRASGNTIYF
TRBV6-1	NA	TRBJ1-2	NA	TGTGCCAGCAGGAGGGCTGGCTACACCTTC	CASRRAGYTF
TRBV9	NA	TRBJ2-2	NA	TGTGCCAGCAGCGTAGCTAGCATATCCGGGGAGCTGTTTTTT	CASSVASISGELFF
TRBV5-1	NA	TRBJ2-7	NA	TGCGCCAGCAGCGATACCAGGCGGGGACCCTACGAGCAGTACTTC	CASSDTRRGPYEQYF
TRBV28	NA	TRBJ1-1	NA	TGTGCCAGCAGTCCCCTCGACAGTCTAAAAAGTGATTTCTTT	CASSPLDSLKSDFF
TRBV6-5	NA	TRBJ1-1	NA	TGTGCCAGCAATTGGCCCGTGGCTTTCTTT	CASNWPVAFF
TRBV7-2	NA	TRBJ2-7	NA	TGTGCCAGCAGCTTAAGGCGCGGGGGCCCCTACGAGCAGTACTTC	CASSLRRGGPYEQYF
TRBV5-1	NA	TRBJ2-2	few	TGCGCCAGCAGCTTAAACACCGGGGAGCTGTTTTTT	CASSLNTGELFF
TRBV11-2	TRBD1	TRBJ1-2	NA	TGTGCCAGCAGCTCGTTCAGGGGGCGCGACTATGGCTACACCTTC	CASSSFRGRDYGYTF
TRBV28	NA	TRBJ2-7	NA	TGTGCCAGCAGTTTATTTTCAAGCCACGAGCAGTACTTC	CASSLFSSHEQYF
TRBV10-1	NA	TRBJ1-1	NA	TGCGCCAGCAGTGGGTCGCGGACAGAAGCTTTCTTT	CASSGSRTEAFF